This TCR beta chain appears in the sequencing data of a study of CD8 T cells in Susac syndrome. Study-level results: The CD4+ T cell repertoires from Susac syndrome exhibited no clonal expansion.

This CDR3 is 14 amino acids long. V lost 3 bases and J 2 bases, leaving 8 bases between the germline ends. About this clonotype: Antigen specificity is unknown.

High-throughput TCR beta sequencing covered peripheral CD8+ and CD4+ T cells. The TEMRA cells underwent FACS enrichment, while the CD8+ and CD4+ T cells underwent negative isolation. Random-hexamer reverse transcription was applied to roughly 0.5 to 1 ug RNA. Amplification of TCR beta CDR3 by immunoSEQ multiplex PCR spanned 54 Vbeta and 13 Jbeta. From the immunoSEQ multiplex PCR reads, TCRdb called clonotypes with MiXCR, one entry per CDR3 protein. The sample holds approximately 160,000 distinct CDR3 sequences, 95% to 96% seen once. The material sequenced was CD4+ T cells from PBMCs. The receptor was derived from a human donor with Susac syndrome. This rearrangement joins TRBV12-3 or TRBV12-4 to TRBJ2-1; D unresolved. The CDR3 DNA follows: TGTGCCAGCAGTTTGGAGCGCCCCTACAATGAGCAGTTCTTC. As protein: CASSLERPYNEQFF.